These 17 T cell receptor beta chains originate from one sample sequenced in a study of human versus mouse CDR3 diversity and MHC coevolution. The table came from immunoSEQ multiplex PCR; TCRdb's copy has only in-frame clones and leaves some out. The profile shows tens of thousands of clones, 94% of them singletons. Sequencing used naive CD4+ T cells from blood. Subset meaning: CD45RO-negative CD62L-positive naive CD4 T cells. The source of these receptors is a person aged 55 to 69 in good health.

This clone appeared a few times. V is TRBV6-1 and J is TRBJ2-7, with D perhaps TRBD2 (5 bases). The CDR3 is 12 residues long. The V gene lost 8 bases and the J gene lost 4 bases, with 12 bases spanning the gap. CDR1 and CDR2 from the germline V gene are MNHNS and SASEGT. In nucleotides, the CDR3 is TGTGCCAGCGGGCGGGCCCCGTACGAGCAGTACTTC. As protein: CASGRAPYEQYF.

V and J are TRBV12-1 and TRBJ2-1; TRBD2 is taken as the D call from the table, unchecked against the DNA. TRBV12-1 is a pseudogene segment. The CDR3 loop spans 12 amino acids. CDR3 loop: CASSFAVGGVLF. In nucleotides, the CDR3 is TGTGCCAGCAGCTTTGCGGTCGGGGGGGTTCTCTTC.

This chain links TRBV11-3 with TRBJ2-2, with D maybe TRBD1 (6 bases). In germline, CDR1 is SGHNT, CDR2 YENEEA. Trimming removed 5 bases at V and 7 bases at J, with 14 bases between. The CDR3 covers 14 residues. The CDR3 region is CASSPQGRGGELFF. For the CDR3, the DNA is TGTGCCAGCAGCCCTCAGGGGCGCGGCGGGGAGCTGTTTTTT.

The chain couples TRBV7-2 to TRBJ2-1; tentatively, D is TRBD2 (5 bases). CDR1 is SGHTA and CDR2 is FQGNSA in the germline V gene. Between the trimmed V and J ends, which lost 0 bases and 7 bases, there was a span of 10 bases. This CDR3 has 14 residues. DNA of the CDR3: TGTGCCAGCAGCTTAGCGGGAGAATGGAATGAGCAGTTCTTC. Translated: CASSLAGEWNEQFF.

V usage is TRBV27 and J usage is TRBJ2-7; 10 bases agree with TRBD1. Germline lookup yields CDR1 MNHEY and CDR2 SMNVEV (reference sequence). V trimming: 5 bases; J trimming: 6 bases; junction bases outside the gene matches: 7. This CDR3 is built from 14 residues. The CDR3 DNA reads TGTGCCAGCAGTCCCCGGGACAGGGGAGGCGAGCAGTACTTC. Amino acid sequence: CASSPRDRGGEQYF.

This clone came up once. The gene calls are TRBV7-8 and TRBJ2-5, with 12 positions matching TRBD2. The length of the CDR3 is 15 residues. With 5 bases clipped from V and 4 bases from J, the junction kept 5 bases outside the gene matches. Germline CDR1 is SGHVS and CDR2 is FQNEAQ. The CDR3 nucleotides read TGTGCCAGCAGCCCCTCTAGCGGGGGGGCAGAGACCCAGTACTTC. It translates to CASSPSSGGAETQYF.

The rearrangement links TRBV4-2 to TRBJ2-3, with 10 bases fitting TRBD2. The germline V gene encodes CDR1 LGHNA and CDR2 YNFKEQ. J gave up 4 bases and V 0 bases, and 1 base lay outside the gene matches. There are 15 residues in the CDR3. As DNA, the CDR3 is TGTGCCAGCAGCCAAGAAGCGGGAGGGGCAGATACGCAGTATTTT. Its translation is CASSQEAGGADTQYF.

This chain uses TRBV7-3 with TRBJ2-1; 9 bases match TRBD1. The CDR3 runs 14 residues. Trimming at V came to 5 bases and at J to 5 bases, leaving 4 bases not matched to a gene. Germline assignment: CDR1 SGHTA and CDR2 FQGTGA. The DNA of the CDR3 is TGTGCCAGCAGCCGGGACAGGGCCAACAATGAGCAGTTCTTC. Translating it yields CASSRDRANNEQFF.

The chain recombines TRBV19 with TRBJ1-4, with 10 bases that match TRBD1. The J segment lost 0 bases and the V segment lost 7 bases, leaving 8 bases of the junction unmatched. The germline CDR1 and CDR2 sequences are LNHDA and SQIVND (reference sequence). This CDR3 is 17 amino acids long. CDR3 in amino acids: CASTLGQGIPTNEKLFF. The CDR3 DNA is TGTGCCAGTACCCTGGGACAGGGGATACCAACTAATGAAAAACTGTTTTTT.

This chain connects TRBV5-5 to TRBJ2-3, with D tentatively TRBD1 (5 bases). This CDR3 is built from 16 residues. Germline V lookup: CDR1 SGHKS, CDR2 YYEKEE (reference sequence). V lost 0 bases, J lost 5 bases, and 16 bases lay in between. The CDR3 loop is CASSLDRTRNIDTQYF. CDR3 bases: TGTGCCAGCAGCTTGGACAGGACGAGAAACATAGATACGCAGTATTTT.

This rearrangement joins TRBV14 to TRBJ2-1; TRBD2 matches 8 bases. Trimming removed 4 bases from V and 8 bases from J; junction bases left unmatched: 13. The germline V gene has CDR1 SGHDN and CDR2 FVKESK. CDR3 size: 16 residues. Written as DNA, the CDR3 is TGTGCCAGCAGCCCCCTTCGAGTAGCGGGATGGGATGAGCAGTTCTTC. Translating it yields CASSPLRVAGWDEQFF.

The table lists this clone with a count of one. The chain's CDR3 is CASSPPGSGRNTEAFF. The CDR3 nucleotides read TGTGCCAGCAGCCCCCCGGGAAGTGGCAGGAACACTGAAGCTTTCTTT. V usage is TRBV7-9 and J usage is TRBJ1-1; D not certain. With 5 bases removed from V and 1 base from J, the gap between germline ends came to 17 bases. Germline V gene data show CDR1 as SEHNR and CDR2 as FQNEAQ (reference sequence). The CDR3 runs 16 residues.

V gene TRBV2 combines with J gene TRBJ1-2, with 7 bases fitting TRBD1. V dropped 7 bases and J dropped 4; count of bases not matched to a gene: 15. The CDR3 is 16 amino acids. Germline CDR1 is SNHLY and CDR2 is FYNNEI. Written as DNA, the CDR3 is TGTGCCAGCATAAGGGGGACAGCCGCTGAGAGCTATGGCTACACCTTC. Protein sequence: CASIRGTAAESYGYTF.

The chain recombines TRBV7-3 with TRBJ2-3; D call uncertain. CDR3 size: 14 residues. Germline CDR1 SGHTA, CDR2 FQGTGA. The V and J ends lost 1 base and 4 bases respectively, with 9 bases between them. CDR3 DNA sequence: TGTGCCAGCAGCTTAAGTCTATTTGCAGATACGCAGTATTTT. Amino acids: CASSLSLFADTQYF.

The CDR3 loop reads CASSPGQGRAGPYNEQFF. In DNA form, the CDR3 reads TGCGCCAGCAGCCCCGGACAGGGGCGGGCAGGTCCCTACAATGAGCAGTTCTTC. This rearrangement joins TRBV4-1 to TRBJ2-1; 9 bases are a match to TRBD1. The germline CDR1 and CDR2 sequences are MGHRA and YSYEKL. V lost 4 bases and J lost 2; bases outside the gene matches: 12. This CDR3 is 18 amino acids long.

This clone appeared a single time. The rearrangement joins TRBV7-3 to TRBJ2-1; 13 bases align to TRBD2. Trimming cost V 1 base and J 7 bases; bases outside gene matches: 10. Germline V gene lookup returns CDR1 SGHTA and CDR2 FQGTGA. The CDR3 loop spans 18 amino acids. The CDR3 loop reads CASSLSGTSGTRGNEQFF. The CDR3 bases are TGTGCCAGCAGCTTAAGTGGGACTAGCGGGACTCGAGGAAATGAGCAGTTCTTC. Full variable domain (missing parts from reference TRBV7-3 and TRBJ2-1): GAGVSQTPSNKVTEKGKYVELRCDPISGHTALYWYRQSLGQGPEFLIYFQGTGAADDSGLPNDRFFAVRPEGSVSTLKIQRTERGDSAVYLCASSLSGTSGTRGNEQFFGPGTRLTVL.

The gene calls are TRBV5-4 and TRBJ2-7; D uncertain. Deletions cut 3 bases from V and 1 base from J, with 2 bases between. Looked up from germline, CDR1 is SGHNT and CDR2 is YYREEE (reference sequence). This CDR3 is built from 11 residues. In DNA form, the CDR3 reads TGTGCCAGCAGCTCTTCCTACGAGCAGTACTTC. Residues: CASSSSYEQYF.